This T cell receptor (beta chain) was captured in a study of T cell repertoires in cytomegalovirus infection. Study information: CMV epitopes that were recently identified and HLA-C-restricted were used alongside well-studied HLA-B-restricted ones. Carrying CMV and the relevant HLA type showed in public TCR beta signatures.

Per germline, CDR1 LGHNT and CDR2 FRNRAP. J lost 9 bases, V lost 0 bases, and 6 bases had no gene match. This CDR3 is 15 amino acids long. General study points: Cumulative public TCR beta family frequency identified CMV carriers with the relevant HLA.

This clonotype turned up a few times. Its antigen is currently unknown. TCRdb re-derived calls from the reads in MiXCR, one entry per CDR3 protein. The sample lists hundreds of thousands of distinct CDR3 sequences, 25% to 35% occurring once. The chain couples TRBV12-5 to TRBJ2-3; 10 bases line up with TRBD2. This TCR was sampled from a human donor in good health (CMV status not recorded). Some clones in this sample may be carry-over from other donors' samples. The material sequenced was cultured PBMCs, taken from culture after CMV antigen stimulation. CDR3 nucleotide sequence: TGTGCTAGTGGTTTGGTAAGACTAGCGGGTGGGACGCAGTATTTT. Translated: CASGLVRLAGGTQYF.